This TCR beta chain was sequenced for a study of blood T cells in healthy people across ages. V lost 6 bases to trimming and J lost 8 bases; unmatched junction nucleotides: 10. The CDR3 covers 14 residues. The germline gives CDR1 MNHNY, CDR2 SVGAGI (reference sequence). Study outcomes and limitations: Measured against age, TCR beta diversity per million T cells decreased in a roughly linear manner.

Alongside a J-beta primer mix, a sample-barcoded 5' primer served in a second PCR lasting roughly 6 to 12 cycles. MiXCR, applied by TCRdb to the 5' RACE reads, yields one record per CDR3 protein. Here the sample spans 600,000 or so distinct CDR3 sequences, 20% to 25% being singletons. Every donor contributed about 10 milliliters of peripheral blood by blood draw. The authors extracted at least 5.5 micrograms of total RNA per sample. Concerning this clonotype itself: Antigen specificity is unknown.

V and J are TRBV6-6 and TRBJ2-1; 7 bases fit TRBD2. This TCR was sampled from an older man in good health. The source material was blood. In DNA form, the CDR3 reads TGTGCCAGCAGGGGAGCGGGAAAGCTCGATGAGCAGTTCTTC. This sequence encodes CASRGAGKLDEQFF.